This T cell receptor (beta chain) was identified during a study of cytomegalovirus exposure and HLA in healthy donors. Study as a whole: Researchers previously reported finding about 110 million unique TCR beta sequences from 170 million or so T cells.

For this clone: What it binds is unknown.

Study-level points and caveats: Most CMV-associated TCR beta chains were later found to appear HLA-restricted.

The PCR was carried out with 60 Vbeta primers and 13 Jbeta primers. Authors' analysis steps: Some 11 million of the roughly 80 million unique TCR beta chains counted in a later analysis were shared. TCRdb keeps only in-frame clones here, not all; method: immunoSEQ multiplex PCR. That table gives V, J and clone size, and the DNA gave D and trimming. Its clone listing holds under 130,000 clones. Germline V CDR1 and CDR2: LGHNA, YSLEER. The CDR3 totals 15 residues. V gave up 0 bases and J gave up 1 base; unmatched junction bases: 1. Material for sequencing was PBMCs. This TCR was sampled from a man in his forties or fifties in good health and CMV-seronegative. The chain joins TRBV4-3 to TRBJ1-1, with 8 bases aligning to TRBD1. DNA for the CDR3: TGCGCCAGCAGCCAAGACGGGACAGGGAACACTGAAGCTTTCTTT. It specifies CASSQDGTGNTEAFF.